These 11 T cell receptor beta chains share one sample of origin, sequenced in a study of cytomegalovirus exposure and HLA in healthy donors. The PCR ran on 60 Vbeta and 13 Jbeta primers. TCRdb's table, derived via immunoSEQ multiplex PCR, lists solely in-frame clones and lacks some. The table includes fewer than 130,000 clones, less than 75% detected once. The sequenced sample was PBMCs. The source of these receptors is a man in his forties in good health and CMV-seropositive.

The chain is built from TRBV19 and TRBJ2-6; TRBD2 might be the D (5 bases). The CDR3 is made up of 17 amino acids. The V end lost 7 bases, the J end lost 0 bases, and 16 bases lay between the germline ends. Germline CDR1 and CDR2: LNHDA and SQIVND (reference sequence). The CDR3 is CASNTSPGFSGANVLTF. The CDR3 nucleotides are TGTGCCAGTAATACATCGCCGGGGTTCTCTGGGGCCAACGTCCTGACTTTC.

CDR3 in DNA: TGTGCCAGCAGTGACCCCCCCGGGACAGGGAATTCCACAGATACGCAGTATTTT. This translates into CASSDPPGTGNSTDTQYF. V and J are TRBV25-1 and TRBJ2-3; 9 nucleotides align to TRBD1. Germline CDR1 and CDR2: MGHDK and SYGVNS. This CDR3 region has 18 residues. With V trimmed by 3 bases and J by 2 bases, 12 bases remained unmatched.

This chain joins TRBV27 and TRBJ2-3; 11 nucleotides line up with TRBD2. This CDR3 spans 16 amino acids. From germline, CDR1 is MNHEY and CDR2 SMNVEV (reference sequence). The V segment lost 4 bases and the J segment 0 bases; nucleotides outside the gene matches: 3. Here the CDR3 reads CASSSRTSGSTDTQYF. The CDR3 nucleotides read TGTGCCAGCAGTTCCAGGACTAGCGGGAGCACAGATACGCAGTATTTT.

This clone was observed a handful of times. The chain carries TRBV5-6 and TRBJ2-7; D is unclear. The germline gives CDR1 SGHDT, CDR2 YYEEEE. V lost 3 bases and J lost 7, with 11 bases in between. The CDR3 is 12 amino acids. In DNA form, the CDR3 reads TGTGCCAGCAGCTCGTCCCTAGGAGAGCAGTACTTC. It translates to CASSSSLGEQYF.

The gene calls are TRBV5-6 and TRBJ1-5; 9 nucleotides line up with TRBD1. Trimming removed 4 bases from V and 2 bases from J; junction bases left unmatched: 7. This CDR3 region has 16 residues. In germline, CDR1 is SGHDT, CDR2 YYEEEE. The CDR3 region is CASSKPGQGGNQPQHF. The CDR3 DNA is TGTGCCAGCAGCAAACCGGGACAGGGAGGCAATCAGCCCCAGCATTTT.

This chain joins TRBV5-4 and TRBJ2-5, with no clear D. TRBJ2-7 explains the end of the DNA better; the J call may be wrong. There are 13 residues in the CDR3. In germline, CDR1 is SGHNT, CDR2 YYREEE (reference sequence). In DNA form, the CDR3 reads TGTGCCAGCAGCTTGAGGAGCTCCTACGAGCAGTACTTC. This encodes CASSLRSSYEQYF.

The CDR3 here is CASSGRIQGASTNEKLFF. The CDR3 DNA reads TGTGCCAGCAGCGGGCGGATACAGGGGGCCTCAACTAATGAAAAACTGTTTTTT. V gene TRBV5-5 combines with J gene TRBJ1-4, with 9 nucleotides matching TRBD1. The CDR3 extends over 18 amino acids. J lost 0 bases, V lost 4 bases, and 10 bases had no gene match. The germline V gene encodes CDR1 SGHKS and CDR2 YYEKEE (reference sequence).

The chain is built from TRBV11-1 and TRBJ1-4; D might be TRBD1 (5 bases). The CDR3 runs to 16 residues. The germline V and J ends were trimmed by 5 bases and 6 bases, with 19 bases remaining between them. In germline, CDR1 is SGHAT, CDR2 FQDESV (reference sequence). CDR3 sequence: CASSNRPGMVDEKLFF. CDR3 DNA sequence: TGTGCCAGCAGCAATCGCCCAGGGATGGTTGATGAAAAACTGTTTTTT.

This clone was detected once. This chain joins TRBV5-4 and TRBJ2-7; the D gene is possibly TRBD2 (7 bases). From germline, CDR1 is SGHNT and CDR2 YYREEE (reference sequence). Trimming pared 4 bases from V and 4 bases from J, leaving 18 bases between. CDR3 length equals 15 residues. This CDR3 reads CASSPGGALRYEQYV. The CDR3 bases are TGTGCCAGCAGCCCGGGGGGCGCCCTCAGGTACGAGCAGTACGTC.

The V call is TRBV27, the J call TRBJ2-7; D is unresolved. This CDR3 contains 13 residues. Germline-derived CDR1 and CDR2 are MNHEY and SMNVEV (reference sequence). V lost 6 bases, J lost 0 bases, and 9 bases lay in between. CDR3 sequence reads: CASSQTNSYEQYF. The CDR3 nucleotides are TGTGCCAGCAGCCAAACTAACTCCTACGAGCAGTACTTC.

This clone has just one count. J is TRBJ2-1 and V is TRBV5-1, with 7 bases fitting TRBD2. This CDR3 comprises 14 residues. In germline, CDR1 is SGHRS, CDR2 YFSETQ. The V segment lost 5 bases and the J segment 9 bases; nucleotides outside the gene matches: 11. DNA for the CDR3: TGCGCCAGCAGGGAGGCGGGAGAAAACCGTGAGCAGTTCTTC. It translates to CASREAGENREQFF.